This is a list of T cell receptor beta chains from one sample in a study of CD8+ T cells in alopecia areata. This table comes from immunoSEQ multiplex PCR, and its TCRdb copy is limited to in-frame clones, with some not included. This table has about 130,000 clones, roughly 50% appearing once. The material was CD8+ T cells sorted from blood, obtained at week 0. The receptors were sampled from a human donor with alopecia areata. CDR3s include the opening cysteine and the closing phenylalanine or tryptophan. The order of the fields is V gene, clone size, D gene, CDR3 length, J gene, CDR3 protein, CDR3 DNA. D genes are given only for firm matches. Clone size appears in some rows only: once, few, many, or a class for an expanded clone.

V gene: TRBV29-1
clone size: few
D gene: -
CDR3 length: 12
J gene: TRBJ2-1
CDR3 protein: CSVEAGTDEQFF
CDR3 DNA: TGCAGCGTTGAGGCAGGGACGGATGAGCAGTTCTTC

V gene: TRBV29-1
clone size: few
D gene: -
CDR3 length: 10
J gene: TRBJ1-1
CDR3 protein: CSARYTEAFF
CDR3 DNA: TGCAGCGCCCGATACACTGAAGCTTTCTTT

V gene: TRBV27
clone size: -
D gene: -
CDR3 length: 14
J gene: TRBJ1-5
CDR3 protein: CASSLRGPNQPQHF
CDR3 DNA: TGTGCCAGCAGTTTGAGAGGGCCCAATCAGCCCCAGCATTTT

V gene: TRBV4-1
clone size: -
D gene: -
CDR3 length: 14
J gene: TRBJ1-1
CDR3 protein: CASSQDHGNTEAFF
CDR3 DNA: TGCGCCAGCAGCCAAGATCACGGGAACACTGAAGCTTTCTTT

V gene: TRBV30
clone size: -
D gene: -
CDR3 length: 13
J gene: TRBJ1-2
CDR3 protein: CAWSPREGYGYTF
CDR3 DNA: TGTGCCTGGAGTCCCAGGGAGGGCTATGGCTACACCTTC

V gene: TRBV7-3
clone size: few
D gene: TRBD2
CDR3 length: 15
J gene: TRBJ2-3
CDR3 protein: CASSSKSGGLDTQYF
CDR3 DNA: TGTGCCAGCAGCTCGAAGAGCGGGGGGTTAGATACGCAGTATTTT

V gene: TRBV7-9
clone size: -
D gene: -
CDR3 length: 16
J gene: TRBJ1-1
CDR3 protein: CASSLRAGTTHLTAFF
CDR3 DNA: TGTGCCAGCAGCTTACGTGCAGGGACTACACACTTAACGGCTTTCTTT

V gene: TRBV29-1
clone size: -
D gene: -
CDR3 length: 12
J gene: TRBJ2-7
CDR3 protein: CSVEDRAYEQYF
CDR3 DNA: TGCAGCGTTGAGGACCGTGCCTACGAGCAGTACTTC

V gene: TRBV30
clone size: once
D gene: TRBD1
CDR3 length: 16
J gene: TRBJ2-5
CDR3 protein: CAWSVPTGGPQETQYF
CDR3 DNA: TGTGCCTGGAGTGTACCCACAGGGGGACCACAAGAGACCCAGTACTTC

V gene: TRBV7-4
clone size: -
D gene: -
CDR3 length: 15
J gene: TRBJ1-1
CDR3 protein: CASTVSTPGRTEAFF
CDR3 DNA: TGTGCCAGCACCGTATCTACGCCTGGGAGAACTGAAGCTTTCTTT

V gene: TRBV4-1
clone size: few
D gene: TRBD2
CDR3 length: 15
J gene: TRBJ2-1
CDR3 protein: CASSQDSGGVNEQFF
CDR3 DNA: TGTGCCAGCAGCCAAGACAGCGGGGGGGTCAATGAGCAGTTCTTC

V gene: TRBV16
clone size: -
D gene: TRBD1
CDR3 length: 15
J gene: TRBJ1-6
CDR3 protein: CASSHPDRTNSPLHF
CDR3 DNA: TGTGCCAGCAGCCACCCGGACAGGACTAATTCACCCCTCCACTTT

V gene: TRBV5-1
clone size: -
D gene: -
CDR3 length: 14
J gene: TRBJ2-1
CDR3 protein: CASSLVGRGDEQFF
CDR3 DNA: TGCGCCAGCAGCTTGGTCGGCAGGGGGGATGAGCAGTTCTTC

V gene: TRBV4-1
clone size: few
D gene: TRBD2
CDR3 length: 14
J gene: TRBJ2-1
CDR3 protein: CASGPETSFNEQFF
CDR3 DNA: TGCGCCAGCGGGCCCGAGACTAGCTTCAATGAGCAGTTCTTC

V gene: TRBV6-5
clone size: -
D gene: TRBD1
CDR3 length: 14
J gene: TRBJ1-5
CDR3 protein: CASSEDRTDQPQHF
CDR3 DNA: TGTGCCAGCAGCGAGGACAGGACGGATCAGCCCCAGCATTTT

V gene: TRBV6-1
clone size: -
D gene: TRBD1
CDR3 length: 14
J gene: TRBJ2-1
CDR3 protein: CASTPGQEYNEQFF
CDR3 DNA: TGTGCCAGCACCCCGGGACAGGAGTACAATGAGCAGTTCTTC

V gene: TRBV30
clone size: -
D gene: -
CDR3 length: 14
J gene: TRBJ2-5
CDR3 protein: CAWCPGVSPETQYF
CDR3 DNA: TGTGCCTGGTGCCCAGGGGTATCCCCGGAGACCCAGTACTTC

V gene: TRBV6-5
clone size: few
D gene: -
CDR3 length: 14
J gene: TRBJ1-6
CDR3 protein: CASSPREAASPLHF
CDR3 DNA: TGTGCCAGCAGCCCGAGGGAAGCGGCTTCACCCCTCCACTTT

V gene: TRBV27
clone size: -
D gene: TRBD2
CDR3 length: 15
J gene: TRBJ2-5
CDR3 protein: CASSQYGGALETQYF
CDR3 DNA: TGTGCCAGCAGTCAGTACGGGGGGGCCCTAGAGACCCAGTACTTC

V gene: TRBV2
clone size: -
D gene: TRBD1
CDR3 length: 13
J gene: TRBJ2-7
CDR3 protein: CASLTGITYEQYF
CDR3 DNA: TGTGCCAGCCTGACAGGGATCACCTACGAGCAGTACTTC

V gene: TRBV10-2
clone size: -
D gene: -
CDR3 length: 14
J gene: TRBJ1-2
CDR3 protein: CASSESYGDYGYTF
CDR3 DNA: TGCGCCAGCAGTGAGTCGTACGGTGACTATGGCTACACCTTC

V gene: TRBV7-9
clone size: -
D gene: -
CDR3 length: 14
J gene: TRBJ2-7
CDR3 protein: CASSLVGGDYEQYF
CDR3 DNA: TGTGCCAGCAGCTTAGTAGGTGGGGACTACGAGCAGTACTTC

V gene: TRBV27
clone size: -
D gene: -
CDR3 length: 14
J gene: TRBJ1-5
CDR3 protein: CASSPFRGGQPQHF
CDR3 DNA: TGTGCCAGCAGTCCCTTCCGGGGGGGACAGCCCCAGCATTTT

V gene: TRBV7-9
clone size: -
D gene: -
CDR3 length: 14
J gene: TRBJ2-7
CDR3 protein: CASSPPGPSYEQYF
CDR3 DNA: TGTGCCAGCAGCCCTCCGGGGCCTTCCTACGAGCAGTACTTC

V gene: TRBV6-6
clone size: -
D gene: -
CDR3 length: 14
J gene: TRBJ2-4
CDR3 protein: CASSYSEGENIQYF
CDR3 DNA: TGTGCCAGCAGTTACTCGGAGGGAGAAAACATTCAGTACTTC

V gene: TRBV29-1
clone size: -
D gene: -
CDR3 length: 12
J gene: TRBJ2-7
CDR3 protein: CSVGWGIYEQYF
CDR3 DNA: TGCAGCGTTGGTTGGGGAATCTACGAGCAGTACTTC

V gene: TRBV29-1
clone size: -
D gene: TRBD1
CDR3 length: 15
J gene: TRBJ2-1
CDR3 protein: CSVDTGTGNYNEQFF
CDR3 DNA: TGCAGCGTGGATACCGGGACAGGGAATTACAATGAGCAGTTCTTC

V gene: TRBV6-9
clone size: -
D gene: -
CDR3 length: 19
J gene: TRBJ2-1
CDR3 protein: CASSYEATRASSSYNEQFF
CDR3 DNA: TGTGCCAGCAGTTACGAAGCCACAAGGGCCTCCAGCTCCTACAATGAGCAGTTCTTC

V gene: TRBV4-1
clone size: -
D gene: -
CDR3 length: 13
J gene: TRBJ2-5
CDR3 protein: CASSHDREETQYF
CDR3 DNA: TGCGCCAGCAGTCACGACAGAGAAGAGACCCAGTACTTC

V gene: TRBV14
clone size: -
D gene: -
CDR3 length: 15
J gene: TRBJ1-2
CDR3 protein: CASSQYGGLSYGYTF
CDR3 DNA: TGTGCCAGCAGCCAGTATGGGGGACTTAGCTATGGCTACACCTTC

V gene: TRBV29-1
clone size: -
D gene: TRBD2
CDR3 length: 19
J gene: TRBJ2-3
CDR3 protein: CSVEIWASGGLAGGDTQYF
CDR3 DNA: TGCAGCGTTGAGATCTGGGCTAGCGGGGGGCTAGCCGGGGGAGATACGCAGTATTTT

V gene: TRBV5-1
clone size: -
D gene: -
CDR3 length: 13
J gene: TRBJ1-1
CDR3 protein: CASSLGGHLEAFF
CDR3 DNA: TGCGCCAGCAGCTTGGGGGGACACCTTGAAGCTTTCTTT

V gene: TRBV7-9
clone size: -
D gene: TRBD1
CDR3 length: 15
J gene: TRBJ1-6
CDR3 protein: CASSATGQGRSPLHF
CDR3 DNA: TGTGCCAGCAGCGCTACGGGACAGGGTCGGTCACCCCTCCACTTT

V gene: TRBV6-5
clone size: -
D gene: TRBD1
CDR3 length: 15
J gene: TRBJ1-6
CDR3 protein: CASSPKTGNNSPLHF
CDR3 DNA: TGTGCCAGCAGTCCGAAGACAGGGAATAATTCACCCCTCCACTTT

V gene: TRBV4-1
clone size: -
D gene: TRBD1
CDR3 length: 15
J gene: TRBJ1-2
CDR3 protein: CASSPGQGANYGYTF
CDR3 DNA: TGCGCCAGCAGCCCGGGACAGGGGGCGAACTATGGCTACACCTTC

V gene: TRBV7-9
clone size: -
D gene: TRBD2
CDR3 length: 16
J gene: TRBJ2-3
CDR3 protein: CASSKKRGGLTDTQYF
CDR3 DNA: TGTGCCAGCAGCAAAAAGCGGGGGGGCCTCACAGATACGCAGTATTTT

V gene: TRBV6-5
clone size: -
D gene: -
CDR3 length: 13
J gene: TRBJ2-1
CDR3 protein: CASSYLGQEEQFF
CDR3 DNA: TGTGCCAGCAGTTACTTGGGGCAGGAGGAGCAGTTCTTC

V gene: TRBV9
clone size: -
D gene: -
CDR3 length: 15
J gene: TRBJ2-1
CDR3 protein: CASSALGGSYNEQFF
CDR3 DNA: TGTGCCAGCAGCGCCCTCGGAGGATCCTACAATGAGCAGTTCTTC

V gene: TRBV5-1
clone size: -
D gene: TRBD1
CDR3 length: 15
J gene: TRBJ2-5
CDR3 protein: CASSPWDRVTETQYF
CDR3 DNA: TGCGCCAGCAGCCCCTGGGACAGGGTTACGGAGACCCAGTACTTC

V gene: TRBV29-1
clone size: few
D gene: -
CDR3 length: 13
J gene: TRBJ1-2
CDR3 protein: CSVEYRVGYGYTF
CDR3 DNA: TGCAGCGTTGAGTACAGGGTCGGCTATGGCTACACCTTC

V gene: TRBV6-4
clone size: -
D gene: TRBD2
CDR3 length: 15
J gene: TRBJ2-5
CDR3 protein: CASSDSAGGPETQYF
CDR3 DNA: TGTGCCAGCAGTGACTCAGCGGGGGGGCCAGAGACCCAGTACTTC

V gene: TRBV13
clone size: -
D gene: -
CDR3 length: 15
J gene: TRBJ1-1
CDR3 protein: CASSPSRGLNTEAFF
CDR3 DNA: TGTGCCAGCAGCCCATCACGAGGGCTGAACACTGAAGCTTTCTTT

V gene: TRBV10-3
clone size: few
D gene: TRBD1
CDR3 length: 14
J gene: TRBJ2-3
CDR3 protein: CAISVDRAGDTQYF
CDR3 DNA: TGTGCCATCAGTGTGGACAGGGCGGGGGATACGCAGTATTTT

V gene: TRBV14
clone size: -
D gene: TRBD2
CDR3 length: 18
J gene: TRBJ2-7
CDR3 protein: CASSQDLLEVDSGGEQYF
CDR3 DNA: TGTGCCAGCAGCCAAGATCTCTTGGAGGTGGACAGCGGGGGGGAGCAGTACTTC

V gene: TRBV6-5
clone size: -
D gene: TRBD1
CDR3 length: 13
J gene: TRBJ2-7
CDR3 protein: CASSRDRTYEQYF
CDR3 DNA: TGTGCCAGCAGCCGGGACAGGACCTACGAGCAGTACTTC